This T cell receptor (beta chain) appears in the sequencing data of a study of T cell changes during pregnancy in multiple sclerosis. CDR1 MDHEN and CDR2 SYDVKM come from the germline V gene. V shed 6 bases and J 1 base; nucleotides not matched to a gene: 12. This CDR3 region has 17 residues. Generated by immunoSEQ multiplex PCR, the TCRdb table keeps only in-frame clones and is missing some. This repertoire shows tens of thousands of clones, around 89% found once; its top ten account for around 1.7%. This receptor was obtained from a female donor with multiple sclerosis, enrolled in a pregnancy study. The gene calls are TRBV28 and TRBJ2-5, with TRBD2 matching over 9 bases. The sample here was peripheral blood, taken after pregnancy. This CDR3 is CASRLGGGAWIQETQYF. DNA of the CDR3: TGTGCCAGCAGGTTGGGCGGGGGGGCTTGGATCCAAGAGACCCAGTACTTC.